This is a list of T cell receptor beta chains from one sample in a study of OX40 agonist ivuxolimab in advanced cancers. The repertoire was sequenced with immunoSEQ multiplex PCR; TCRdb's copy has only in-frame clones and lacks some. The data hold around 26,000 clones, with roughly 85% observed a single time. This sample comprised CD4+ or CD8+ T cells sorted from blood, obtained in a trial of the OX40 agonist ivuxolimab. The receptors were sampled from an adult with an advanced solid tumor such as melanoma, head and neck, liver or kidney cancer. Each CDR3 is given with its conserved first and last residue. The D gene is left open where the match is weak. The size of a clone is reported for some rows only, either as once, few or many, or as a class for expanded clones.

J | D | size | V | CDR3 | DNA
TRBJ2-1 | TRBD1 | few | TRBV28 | CASSPLDGQGMNEQFF | TGTGCCAGCAGCCCCCTAGATGGACAGGGAATGAATGAGCAGTTCTTC
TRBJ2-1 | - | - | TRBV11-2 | CASSLVGDYNEQFF | TGTGCCAGCAGCTTAGTGGGGGATTACAATGAGCAGTTCTTC
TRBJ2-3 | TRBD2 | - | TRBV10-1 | CASSEIVDLAGGIDTQYF | TGCGCCAGCAGTGAGATAGTGGATCTAGCGGGGGGTATTGATACGCAGTATTTT
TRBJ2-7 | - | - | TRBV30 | CAWSPQGGRGHYEQYF | TGTGCCTGGAGTCCCCAGGGGGGCAGGGGCCACTACGAGCAGTACTTC
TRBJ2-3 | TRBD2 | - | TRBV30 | CAWLAGGTDTQYF | TGTGCCTGGCTAGCGGGGGGCACAGATACGCAGTATTTT
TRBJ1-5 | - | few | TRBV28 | CASSLRGELQPQHF | TGTGCCAGCAGTTTAAGGGGGGAACTTCAGCCCCAGCATTTT
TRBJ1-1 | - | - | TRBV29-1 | CSGRLNTEAFF | TGCAGCGGACGACTGAACACTGAAGCTTTCTTT
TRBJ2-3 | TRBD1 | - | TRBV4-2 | CASSQGTGGTLDTQYF | TGTGCCAGCAGCCAAGGGACAGGGGGGACTTTGGATACGCAGTATTTT
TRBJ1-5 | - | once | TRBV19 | CASSVQTGTLNQPQHF | TGTGCCAGTAGTGTCCAGACCGGGACACTCAATCAGCCCCAGCATTTT
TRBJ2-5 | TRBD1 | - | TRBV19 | CASSLTGGAETQYF | TGTGCCAGTAGTCTGACAGGGGGCGCAGAGACCCAGTACTTC
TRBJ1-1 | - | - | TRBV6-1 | CASSELGNTEAFF | TGTGCCAGCAGTGAATTGGGGAACACTGAAGCTTTCTTT
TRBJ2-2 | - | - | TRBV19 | CASTQGNRELFF | TGTGCCAGTACCCAGGGGAACCGGGAGCTGTTTTTT
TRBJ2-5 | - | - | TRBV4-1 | CASSLVVGVWETQYF | TGCGCCAGCAGCCTGGTGGTCGGGGTCTGGGAGACCCAGTACTTC
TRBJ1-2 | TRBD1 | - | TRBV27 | CASSLSFMGQNYGYTF | TGTGCCAGCAGTTTATCGTTCATGGGACAGAACTATGGCTACACCTTC
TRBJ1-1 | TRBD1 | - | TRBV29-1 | CSVRGRATEAFF | TGCAGCGTCAGGGGGCGCGCCACTGAAGCTTTCTTT
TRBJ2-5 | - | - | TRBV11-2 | CASSLGVFLPGGQETQYF | TGTGCCAGCAGCTTAGGAGTCTTCCTACCTGGGGGCCAAGAGACCCAGTACTTC
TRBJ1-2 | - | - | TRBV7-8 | CASSVPRKTYGYTF | TGTGCCAGCAGCGTCCCCCGAAAGACCTATGGCTACACCTTC
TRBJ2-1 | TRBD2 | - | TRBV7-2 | CASSLVAGAYNEQFF | TGTGCCAGCAGCTTAGTAGCGGGGGCTTACAATGAGCAGTTCTTC
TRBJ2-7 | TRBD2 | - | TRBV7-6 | CASSLQVAGGYEQYF | TGTGCCAGCAGCTTACAAGTAGCGGGGGGCTACGAGCAGTACTTC
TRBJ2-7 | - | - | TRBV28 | CASSLKYEQYF | TGTGCCAGCAGTTTAAAATACGAGCAGTACTTC
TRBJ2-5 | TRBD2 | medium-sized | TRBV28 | CASSLEAGGSYQETQYF | TGTGCCAGCAGTTTAGAGGCGGGGGGGTCGTACCAAGAGACCCAGTACTTC
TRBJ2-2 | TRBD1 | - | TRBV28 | CASSLPRTGTAKDTGELFF | TGTGCCAGCAGTTTACCCCGCACCGGGACAGCAAAGGACACCGGGGAGCTGTTTTTT